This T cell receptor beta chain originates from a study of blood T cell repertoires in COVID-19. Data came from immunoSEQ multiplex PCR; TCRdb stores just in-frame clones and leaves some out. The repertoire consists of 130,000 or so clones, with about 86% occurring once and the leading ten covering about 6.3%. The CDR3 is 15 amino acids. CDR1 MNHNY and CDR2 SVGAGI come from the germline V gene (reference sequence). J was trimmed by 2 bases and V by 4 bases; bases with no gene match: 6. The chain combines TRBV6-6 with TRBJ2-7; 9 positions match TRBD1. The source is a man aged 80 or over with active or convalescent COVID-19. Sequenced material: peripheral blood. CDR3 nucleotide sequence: TGTGCCAGCAGTTTCGGACAGGGGCTGACCTACGAGCAGTACTTC. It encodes CASSFGQGLTYEQYF.